The text below deals with one T cell receptor (beta chain). Its antigen specificity is not known. Base qualities are not provided; no much larger clone lies one nucleotide away. Reading from cysteine to phenylalanine, the CDR3 counts 13 amino acids. The CDR3 DNA has 39 bases and is translated from base 1. CDR1 and CDR2 were assigned from the germline V gene (reference sequence) as SEHNR and FQNEAQ. Trimming costs V 0 bases and J 4 bases, and their ends lie 7 bases apart. To prepare the library, the immunoSEQ multiplex PCR assay was applied. This is the immuneACCESS table as TCRdb keeps it, with only in-frame sequences that have V and J called. A part of the clones is gone; compared with another copy, unresolved V genes explain less than half, and the rest is unexplained. The sample yields some 97,000 clones; 90% to 95% were counted once. The biggest ten clones account for 0.7% to 0.9% of the sample.

The data were obtained in a study of T cell changes during pregnancy in multiple sclerosis (dated by TCRdb to the late 2010s). About the study as a whole: In women with multiple sclerosis, the researchers looked at how the T cell repertoire shifted as pregnancy progressed.

Recombination joined TRBV7-9 with TRBJ2-7, with no confidently assigned D gene. Sample: peripheral blood, taken before pregnancy. The sequence derives from a female donor with multiple sclerosis, enrolled in a pregnancy study. CDR3 reads: CASSLALRYEQYF. The bases read TGTGCCAGCAGCTTAGCACTGAGATACGAGCAGTACTTC.